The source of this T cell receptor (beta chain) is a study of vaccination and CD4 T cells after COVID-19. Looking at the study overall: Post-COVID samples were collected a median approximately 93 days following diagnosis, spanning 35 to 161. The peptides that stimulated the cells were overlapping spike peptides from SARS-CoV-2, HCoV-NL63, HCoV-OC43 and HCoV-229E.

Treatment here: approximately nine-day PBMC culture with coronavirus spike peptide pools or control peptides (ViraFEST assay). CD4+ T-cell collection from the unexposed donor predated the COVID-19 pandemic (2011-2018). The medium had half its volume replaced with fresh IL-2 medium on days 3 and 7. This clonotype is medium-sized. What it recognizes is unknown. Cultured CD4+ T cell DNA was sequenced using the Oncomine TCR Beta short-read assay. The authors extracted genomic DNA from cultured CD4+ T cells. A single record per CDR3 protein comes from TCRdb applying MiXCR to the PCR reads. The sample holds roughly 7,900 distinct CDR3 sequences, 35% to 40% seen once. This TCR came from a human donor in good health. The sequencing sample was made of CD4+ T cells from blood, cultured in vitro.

CDR3 region: CASSDTRISGGYTF. The CDR3 DNA is TGTGCCAGCAGTGACACCAGGATATCCGGGGGCTACACCTTC. This chain links TRBV27 with TRBJ1-2; D unresolved. V was trimmed by 5 bases and J by 8 bases, leaving 18 bases between them. Looked up from germline, CDR1 is MNHEY and CDR2 is SMNVEV (reference sequence). The CDR3 has 14 amino acids.